Listed below are T cell receptor beta chains from one sample, sequenced in a study of T cell repertoires in cytomegalovirus infection. Their target antigens are unknown. TCRdb recomputed calls from the reads with MiXCR, one row per CDR3 protein. The sample lists some 920,000 distinct CDR3 sequences; around 32% were seen once. This specimen consisted of cultured CD8+ T cells from PBMCs, obtained from culture after CMV antigen stimulation. All receptors come from a human donor in good health (CMV status not recorded). Some clones in this sample may be carry-over from other donors' samples. Each CDR3 is given with its conserved first and last residue. D genes are given only for firm matches. Where a row states a size, it is once, few, many or the class of an expanded clone; other rows omit it.

TRBD1	TRBJ1-6	TRBV4-1	16	.	CASSQGRGRQGSPLHF	TGCGCCAGCAGCCAAGGCAGGGGACGACAGGGTTCACCCCTCCACTTT
.	TRBJ2-1	TRBV7-9	15	many	CASSLRGPAYNEQFF	TGTGCCAGCAGCTTACGTGGGCCGGCCTACAATGAGCAGTTCTTC
TRBD1	TRBJ1-6	TRBV5-4	14	many	CASSDREGNSPLHF	TGTGCCAGCAGCGACAGGGAGGGGAATTCACCCCTCCACTTT
TRBD1	TRBJ1-6	TRBV7-9	15	many	CASSLSGTGLTPLHF	TGTGCCAGCAGCTTAAGCGGGACAGGGTTGACACCCCTCCACTTT
.	TRBJ2-2	TRBV7-9	16	.	CASSFLGPGDTGELFF	TGTGCCAGCAGCTTCTTAGGGCCAGGGGACACCGGGGAGCTGTTTTTT
.	TRBJ2-7	TRBV5-1	14	.	CASSLVVGPYEQYF	TGCGCCAGCAGCTTGGTGGTCGGTCCCTACGAGCAGTACTTC
.	TRBJ2-1	TRBV27	17	.	CASSSSDKGPPYNEQFF	TGTGCCAGCAGTTCTTCCGATAAGGGGCCACCCTACAATGAGCAGTTCTTC
TRBD1	TRBJ1-1	TRBV12-5	19	.	CASGLVGLYRGAVDTEAFF	TGTGCTAGTGGTTTGGTAGGATTATACAGGGGGGCAGTGGACACTGAAGCTTTCTTT
TRBD1	TRBJ1-1	TRBV2	13	few	CASSATGLTEAFF	TGTGCCAGCAGCGCGACAGGGCTCACTGAAGCTTTCTTT
.	TRBJ2-1	TRBV7-6	13	many	CASSLGTASEQFF	TGTGCCAGCAGCCTGGGGACTGCAAGTGAGCAGTTCTTC